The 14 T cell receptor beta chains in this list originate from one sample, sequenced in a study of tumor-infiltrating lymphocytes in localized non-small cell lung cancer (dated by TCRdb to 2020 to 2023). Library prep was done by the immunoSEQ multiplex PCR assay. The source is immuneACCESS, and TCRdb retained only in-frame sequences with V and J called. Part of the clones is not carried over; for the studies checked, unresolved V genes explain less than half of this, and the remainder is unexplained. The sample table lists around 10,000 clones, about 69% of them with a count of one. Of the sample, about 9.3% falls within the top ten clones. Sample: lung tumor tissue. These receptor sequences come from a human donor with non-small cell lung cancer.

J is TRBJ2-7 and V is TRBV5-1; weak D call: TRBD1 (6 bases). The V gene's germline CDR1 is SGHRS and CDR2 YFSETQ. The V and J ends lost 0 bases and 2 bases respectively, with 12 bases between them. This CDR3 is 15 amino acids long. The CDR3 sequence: CASSLAMGQTYEQYF. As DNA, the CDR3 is TGCGCCAGCAGCTTGGCCATGGGACAAACCTACGAGCAGTACTTC.

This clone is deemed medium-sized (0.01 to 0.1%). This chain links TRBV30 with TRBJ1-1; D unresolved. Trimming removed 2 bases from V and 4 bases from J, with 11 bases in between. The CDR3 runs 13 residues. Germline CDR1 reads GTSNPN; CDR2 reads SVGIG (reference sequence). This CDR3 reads CAWSSRPTTEAFF. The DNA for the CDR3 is TGTGCCTGGAGTTCCCGGCCCACCACTGAAGCTTTCTTT.

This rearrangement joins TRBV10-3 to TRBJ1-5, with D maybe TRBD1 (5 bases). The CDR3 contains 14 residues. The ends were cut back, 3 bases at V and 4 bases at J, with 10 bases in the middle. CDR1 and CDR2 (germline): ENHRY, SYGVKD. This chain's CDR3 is CAISDGGGNQPQHF. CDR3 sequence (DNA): TGTGCCATCAGTGATGGGGGGGGAAATCAGCCCCAGCATTTT.

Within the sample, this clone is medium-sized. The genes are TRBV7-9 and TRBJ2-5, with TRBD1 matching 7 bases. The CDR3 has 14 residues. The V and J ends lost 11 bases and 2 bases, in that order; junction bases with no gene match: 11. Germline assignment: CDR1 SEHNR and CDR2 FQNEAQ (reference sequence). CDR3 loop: CASRQGAGQETQYF. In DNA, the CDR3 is TGTGCCTCCCGACAGGGTGCAGGGCAAGAGACCCAGTACTTC.

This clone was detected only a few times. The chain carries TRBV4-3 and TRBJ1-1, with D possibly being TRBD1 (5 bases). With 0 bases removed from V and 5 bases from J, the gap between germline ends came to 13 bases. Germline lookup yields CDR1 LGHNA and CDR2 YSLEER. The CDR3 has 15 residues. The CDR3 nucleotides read TGCGCCAGCAGCCAAGAATGGGACTCGAGGACTGAAGCTTTCTTT. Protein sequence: CASSQEWDSRTEAFF.

In nucleotides, the CDR3 is TGTGCCAGTAGTATAGGGGCAGGGACAACTGAAGCTTTCTTT. This encodes CASSIGAGTTEAFF. The J gene is TRBJ1-1, the V gene TRBV19, with D possibly matching TRBD1 (6 bases). The CDR3 is made up of 14 amino acids. Deletions cut 1 base from V and 5 bases from J, with 11 bases between. Per germline, CDR1 LNHDA and CDR2 SQIVND (reference sequence).

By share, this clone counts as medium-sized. The CDR3 region is CSVEGNDGWSQETQYF. The CDR3 DNA reads TGCAGCGTTGAAGGTAACGACGGGTGGTCCCAAGAGACCCAGTACTTC. V gene TRBV29-1 combines with J gene TRBJ2-5; unclear D gene. Per the germline V gene, CDR1 is SQVTM and CDR2 is ANQGSEA. Trimming took off 1 base at V and 1 base at J, with 16 bases between the two ends. The CDR3 extends over 16 amino acids. Together with reference TRBV29-1 and TRBJ2-5, the CDR3 gives the full variable domain: SAVISQKPSRDICQRGTSLTIQCQVDSQVTMMFWYRQQPGQSLTLIATANQGSEATYESGFVIDKFPISRPNLTFSTLTVSNMSPEDSSIYLCSVEGNDGWSQETQYFGPGTRLLVL.

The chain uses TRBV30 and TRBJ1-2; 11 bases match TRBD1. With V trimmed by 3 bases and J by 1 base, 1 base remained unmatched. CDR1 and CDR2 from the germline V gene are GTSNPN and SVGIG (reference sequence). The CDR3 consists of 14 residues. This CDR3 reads CAWRGTGGNYGYTF. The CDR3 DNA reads TGTGCCTGGAGAGGGACAGGGGGTAACTATGGCTACACCTTC.

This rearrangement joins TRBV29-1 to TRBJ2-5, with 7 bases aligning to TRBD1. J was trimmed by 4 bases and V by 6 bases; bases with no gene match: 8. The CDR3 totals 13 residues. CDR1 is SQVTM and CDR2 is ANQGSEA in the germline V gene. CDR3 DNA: TGCAGCGTATGGACAGGCGACGCAGAGACCCAGTACTTC. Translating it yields CSVWTGDAETQYF.

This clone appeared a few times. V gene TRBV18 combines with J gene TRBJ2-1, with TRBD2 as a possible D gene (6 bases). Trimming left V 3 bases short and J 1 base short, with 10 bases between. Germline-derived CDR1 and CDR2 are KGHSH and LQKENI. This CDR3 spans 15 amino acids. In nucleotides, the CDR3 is TGTGCCAGCTCACCCATCGCGGGGTCCTACAATGAGCAGTTCTTC. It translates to CASSPIAGSYNEQFF.

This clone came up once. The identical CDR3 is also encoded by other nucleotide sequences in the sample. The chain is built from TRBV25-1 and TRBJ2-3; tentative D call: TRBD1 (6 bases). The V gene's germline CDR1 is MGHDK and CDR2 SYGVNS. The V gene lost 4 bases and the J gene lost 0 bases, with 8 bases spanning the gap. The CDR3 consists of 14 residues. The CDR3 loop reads CASSGGGSTDTQYF. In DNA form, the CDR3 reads TGTGCCAGCAGTGGAGGGGGTAGCACAGATACGCAGTATTTT.

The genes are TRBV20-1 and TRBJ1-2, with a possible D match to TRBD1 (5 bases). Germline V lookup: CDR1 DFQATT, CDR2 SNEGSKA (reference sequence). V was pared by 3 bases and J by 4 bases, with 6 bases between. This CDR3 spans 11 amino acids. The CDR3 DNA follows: TGCAGTGCTAGTACAGGCTATGGCTACACCTTC. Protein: CSASTGYGYTF.

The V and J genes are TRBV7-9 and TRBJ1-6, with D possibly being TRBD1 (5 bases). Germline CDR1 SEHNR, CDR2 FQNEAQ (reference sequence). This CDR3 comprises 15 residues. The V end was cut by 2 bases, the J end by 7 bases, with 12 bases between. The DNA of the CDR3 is TGTGCCAGCAGCTTATTGGGACGGAAGAATTCACCCCTCCACTTT. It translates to CASSLLGRKNSPLHF.

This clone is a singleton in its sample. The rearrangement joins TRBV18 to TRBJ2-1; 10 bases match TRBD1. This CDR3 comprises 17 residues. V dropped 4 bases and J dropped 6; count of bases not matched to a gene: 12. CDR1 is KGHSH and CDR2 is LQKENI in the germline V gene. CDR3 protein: CASSQRQGAVSFNEQFF. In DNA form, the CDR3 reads TGTGCCAGCTCACAAAGACAGGGGGCGGTGAGTTTCAATGAGCAGTTCTTC.